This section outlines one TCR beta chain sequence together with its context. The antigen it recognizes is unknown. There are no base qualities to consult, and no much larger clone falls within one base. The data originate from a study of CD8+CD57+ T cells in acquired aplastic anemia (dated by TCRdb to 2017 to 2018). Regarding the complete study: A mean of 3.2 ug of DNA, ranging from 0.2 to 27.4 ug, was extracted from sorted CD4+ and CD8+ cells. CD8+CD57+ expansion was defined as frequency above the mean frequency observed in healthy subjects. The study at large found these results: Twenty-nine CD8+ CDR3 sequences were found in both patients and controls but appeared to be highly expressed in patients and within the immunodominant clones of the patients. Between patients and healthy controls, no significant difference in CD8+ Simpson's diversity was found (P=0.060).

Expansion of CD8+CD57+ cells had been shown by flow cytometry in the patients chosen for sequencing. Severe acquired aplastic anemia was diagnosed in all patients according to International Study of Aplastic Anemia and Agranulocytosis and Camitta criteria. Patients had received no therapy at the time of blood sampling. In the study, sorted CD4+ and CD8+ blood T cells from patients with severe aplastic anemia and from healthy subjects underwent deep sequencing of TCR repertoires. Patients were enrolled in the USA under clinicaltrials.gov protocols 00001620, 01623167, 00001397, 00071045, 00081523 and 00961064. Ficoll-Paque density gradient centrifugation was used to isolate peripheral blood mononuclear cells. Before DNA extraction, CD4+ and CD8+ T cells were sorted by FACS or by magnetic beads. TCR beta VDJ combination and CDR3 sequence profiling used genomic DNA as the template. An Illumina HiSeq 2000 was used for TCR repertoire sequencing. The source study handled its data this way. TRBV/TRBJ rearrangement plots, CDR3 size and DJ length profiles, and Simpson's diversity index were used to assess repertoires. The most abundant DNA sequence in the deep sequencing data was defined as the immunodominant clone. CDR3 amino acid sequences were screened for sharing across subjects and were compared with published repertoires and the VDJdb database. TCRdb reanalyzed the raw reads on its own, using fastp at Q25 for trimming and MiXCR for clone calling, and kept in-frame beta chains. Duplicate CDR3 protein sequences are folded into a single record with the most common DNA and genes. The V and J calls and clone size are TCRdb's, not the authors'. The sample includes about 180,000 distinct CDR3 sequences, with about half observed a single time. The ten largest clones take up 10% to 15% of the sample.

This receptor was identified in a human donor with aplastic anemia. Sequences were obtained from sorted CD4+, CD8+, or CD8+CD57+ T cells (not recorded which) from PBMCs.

CDR3 loop: CASSEARPAYNEQFF. The nucleotide sequence is given as TGTGCCAGCAGTGAAGCGCGGCCAGCGTACAATGAGCAGTTCTTC. The chain is made from TRBV2 and TRBJ2-1; the D segment cannot be called with confidence. Taken from the germline V gene, the CDR1 and CDR2 loops are SNHLY and FYNNEI. Including the terminal cysteine and phenylalanine, the CDR3 comprises 15 residues. Only the CDR3 DNA stays, 45 bases, in frame from base 1. Trimming at the junction amounts to 0 bases on V and 4 bases on J, and the germline ends lie 10 bases apart. Full variable domain (CDR3 extended with the reference TRBV2 and TRBJ2-1 proteins): EPEVTQTPSHQVTQMGQEVILRCVPISNHLYFYWYRQILGQKVEFLVSFYNNEISEKSEIFDDQFSVERPDGSNFTLKIRSTKLEDSAMYFCASSEARPAYNEQFFGPGTRLTVL.